One and the same sample provided the 19 T cell receptor beta chains below, sequenced in a study of blood T cells in healthy people across ages. The use of a sample-barcoded 5' primer and a J-beta primer mix characterized a second PCR of roughly 6 to 11 cycles. MiXCR was run by TCRdb on the 5' RACE reads, yielding one entry per CDR3 protein. This sample has 1.5 million or so distinct CDR3 sequences, with approximately 38% found just once. Sequencing input: blood. Source of these receptors: a woman between 18 and 29 years old in good health.

This chain connects TRBV5-5 to TRBJ2-4; possible D gene TRBD2, 6 bases. The CDR3 has 16 residues. V was trimmed by 2 bases and J by 13 bases, leaving 25 bases between them. CDR1 is SGHKS, CDR2 YYEKEE, per germline (reference sequence). DNA of the CDR3: TGTGCCAGCAGCTTAACGGAGGGCGGAGGTTTGGGAGAGCAGTACTTC. Protein sequence: CASSLTEGGGLGEQYF.

A few counts support this clonotype. The chain employs TRBV6-1 and TRBJ2-4; 7 nucleotides align to TRBD1. Germline values: CDR1 MNHNS, CDR2 SASEGT. The CDR3 has 15 amino acids. Unmatched junction bases numbered 5, after V lost 4 bases and J lost 2 bases. The CDR3 spells CASSGETGPKNIQYF. Written as DNA, the CDR3 is TGTGCCAGCAGTGGCGAGACAGGGCCCAAAAACATTCAGTACTTC.

The J gene is TRBJ2-1, the V gene TRBV6-6; weak D call: TRBD2 (5 bases). The CDR3 has 16 residues. V gave up 0 bases and J gave up 1 base, with 10 bases separating them. Germline loops: CDR1 MNHNY, CDR2 SVGAGI (reference sequence). The CDR3 loop is CASSYSVGESYNEQFF. The CDR3 bases are TGTGCCAGCAGTTACTCGGTGGGAGAGTCCTACAATGAGCAGTTCTTC.

V and J are TRBV7-3 and TRBJ2-5; D not certain. Trimming left V 1 base short and J 5 bases short, with 11 bases between. In germline, CDR1 is SGHTA, CDR2 FQGTGA. This CDR3 spans 14 amino acids. CDR3 loop: CASSLMGGSETQYF. CDR3 in DNA: TGTGCCAGCAGCTTAATGGGCGGCTCGGAGACCCAGTACTTC.

At least ten counts were recorded for this clonotype. This CDR3 is CASSEQKGGDTQYF. The DNA for the CDR3 is TGTGCCAGCAGTGAGCAAAAGGGGGGCGATACGCAGTATTTT. This sequence joins TRBV6-4 and TRBJ2-3; D might be TRBD1 or TRBD2, each matching 6 bases. Germline V gene lookup returns CDR1 MRHNA and CDR2 SNTAGT. This CDR3 has 14 amino acids. Trimming took off 3 bases at V and 6 bases at J, with 13 bases between the two ends.

This clonotype was seen only a few times. V and J are TRBV18 and TRBJ1-2; maybe TRBD1 (5 bases). V was shortened by 3 bases and J by 8 bases, with 19 bases between the two germline ends. Germline values: CDR1 KGHSH, CDR2 LQKENI. The length of the CDR3 is 15 residues. The CDR3, as DNA: TGTGCCAGCTCACCTCAGGGATGGGGTTCTGAAGGCTACACCTTC. This translates into CASSPQGWGSEGYTF.

This chain links TRBV21-1 with TRBJ2-7. TRBV21-1 is a documented pseudogene. The CDR3 has 16 residues. CDR3 amino acids: CASSKALPESSYEQYF. In DNA, the CDR3 is TGTGCCAGCAGCAAAGCGCTTCCCGAGAGCTCCTACGAGCAGTACTTC.

The chain links TRBV2 to TRBJ2-1; D unclear. CDR3 length equals 15 residues. V shed 8 bases and J shed 4 bases, with 18 bases lying between them. Germline CDR1 and CDR2: SNHLY and FYNNEI. In nucleotides, the CDR3 is TGTGCCAGCGGAGAGGACGGACGACGTTACAATGAGCAGTTCTTC. This gives the protein CASGEDGRRYNEQFF.

The chain joins TRBV29-1 to TRBJ1-1; 7 bases align to TRBD1. Germline-derived CDR1 and CDR2 are SQVTM and ANQGSEA. The CDR3 is 13 amino acids. Germline trimming cut 7 bases from V and 1 base from J; bases unmatched to any gene: 6. The CDR3 DNA follows: TGCAGCGCCCAGGGGGATCAGAACACTGAAGCTTTCTTT. It translates to CSAQGDQNTEAFF. The full variable domain, completed using reference TRBV29-1 and TRBJ1-1, is SAVISQKPSRDICQRGTSLTIQCQVDSQVTMMFWYRQQPGQSLTLIATANQGSEATYESGFVIDKFPISRPNLTFSTLTVSNMSPEDSSIYLCSAQGDQNTEAFFGQGTRLTVV.

This clonotype has only a few counts. The rearrangement uses TRBV7-2 and TRBJ1-4, with unresolved D. Germline CDR1 reads SGHTA; CDR2 reads FQGNSA. The ends were cut back, 6 bases at V and 5 bases at J, with 16 bases in the middle. CDR3 length: 15 amino acids. The CDR3 sequence is CASSSGPQTNEKLFF. The DNA for the CDR3 is TGTGCCAGCAGTTCTGGACCGCAGACCAATGAAAAACTGTTTTTT.

The chain recombines TRBV28 with TRBJ2-7, with TRBD2 as a possible D gene (6 bases). The ends were cut back, 8 bases at V and 7 bases at J, with 21 bases in the middle. CDR1 and CDR2 (germline): MDHEN, SYDVKM. This CDR3 has 14 amino acids. CDR3 protein: CASAPGDQYNEQYF. The CDR3 nucleotides are TGTGCCAGCGCCCCGGGGGATCAGTACAATGAGCAGTACTTC.

The CDR3 sequence is CASSSATIYGYTF. For the CDR3, the DNA is TGTGCCAGCAGCTCCGCAACCATCTATGGCTACACCTTC. The rearrangement links TRBV11-2 to TRBJ1-2; no firm D call. Germline V lookup: CDR1 SGHAT, CDR2 FQNNGV. V gave up 4 bases and J gave up 4 bases, with 10 bases separating them. This CDR3 contains 13 residues. The whole variable domain, filled in from reference TRBV11-2 and TRBJ1-2, reads EAGVAQSPRYKIIEKRQSVAFWCNPISGHATLYWYQQILGQGPKLLIQFQNNGVVDDSQLPKDRFSAERLKGVDSTLKIQPAKLEDSAVYLCASSSATIYGYTFGSGTRLTVV.

This clonotype was observed a few times. The V and J genes are TRBV20-1 and TRBJ2-3; 8 bases are shared with TRBD1. The CDR3 totals 13 residues. Germline CDR1 reads DFQATT; CDR2 reads SNEGSKA (reference sequence). The J segment lost 5 bases and the V segment lost 2 bases, leaving 3 bases of the junction unmatched. The CDR3 DNA is TGCAGTGCTAGACGGACAGGGCTAGATACGCAGTATTTT. This encodes CSARRTGLDTQYF.

The gene calls are TRBV20-1 and TRBJ1-2; TRBD1 might be the D (5 bases). With 0 bases removed from V and 0 bases from J, the gap between germline ends came to 11 bases. The germline V gene encodes CDR1 DFQATT and CDR2 SNEGSKA (reference sequence). The CDR3 runs 15 residues. This CDR3 reads CSARDSSGTNYGYTF. The CDR3 nucleotides read TGCAGTGCTAGAGACTCGTCAGGGACTAACTATGGCTACACCTTC.

In its sample, this clonotype was seen once. V usage is TRBV20-1 and J usage is TRBJ2-1; D is perhaps TRBD2 (7 bases). The CDR3 is made up of 15 amino acids. Germline V gene lookup returns CDR1 DFQATT and CDR2 SNEGSKA (reference sequence). Trimming removed 3 bases from V and 3 bases from J, with 15 bases in between. The CDR3 DNA is TGCAGTGCTAGTCCTACCGGGGGGCACTACAATGAGCAGTTCTTC. Amino acids: CSASPTGGHYNEQFF.

There are a few counts of this clonotype. V usage is TRBV19 and J usage is TRBJ2-3; D assignment may be TRBD1 or TRBD2 (5 bases each). The CDR3 spans 16 residues. The V gene lost 0 bases and the J gene lost 1 base, with 11 bases spanning the gap. The germline V gene encodes CDR1 LNHDA and CDR2 SQIVND (reference sequence). The CDR3 sequence: CASSIDHRDRTDTQYF. The CDR3 bases are TGTGCCAGTAGTATAGATCACCGGGACCGCACAGATACGCAGTATTTT. Full variable domain (rest looked up from reference TRBV19 and TRBJ2-3): DGGITQSPKYLFRKEGQNVTLSCEQNLNHDAMYWYRQDPGQGLRLIYYSQIVNDFQKGDIAEGYSVSREKKESFPLTVTSAQKNPTAFYLCASSIDHRDRTDTQYFGPGTRLTVL.

This clonotype was found many times. This chain links TRBV7-2 with TRBJ2-7, with 12 nucleotides matching TRBD2. Trimming at V came to 3 bases and at J to 3 bases, leaving 3 bases not matched to a gene. The CDR3 contains 15 residues. CDR1 is SGHTA, CDR2 FQGNSA, per germline. Here the CDR3 reads CASSFSTSGSYEQYF. DNA for the CDR3: TGTGCCAGCAGCTTTTCGACTAGCGGGAGCTACGAGCAGTACTTC. Full variable domain (remainder filled in from reference TRBV7-2 and TRBJ2-7): GAGVSQSPSNKVTEKGKDVELRCDPISGHTALYWYRQSLGQGLEFLIYFQGNSAPDKSGLPSDRFSAERTGGSVSTLTIQRTQQEDSAVYLCASSFSTSGSYEQYFGPGTRLTVT.

This clonotype was found a few times. The rearrangement joins TRBV20-1 to TRBJ2-7; D gene uncertain. CDR3 length: 14 amino acids. V was cut by 1 base and J by 3 bases, with 13 bases left in between. Per the germline V gene, CDR1 is DFQATT and CDR2 is SNEGSKA (reference sequence). The CDR3 sequence is CSARGVGSDYEQYF. The CDR3 DNA reads as TGCAGTGCTAGAGGGGTGGGCTCCGACTACGAGCAGTACTTC.

This chain links TRBV12-3 or TRBV12-4 with TRBJ2-7; 9 nucleotides line up with TRBD1. V shed 3 bases, J shed 2 bases, and the junction held 5 bases outside the gene matches. The CDR3 contains 15 residues. In nucleotides, the CDR3 is TGTGCCAGCAGTTTGGTTGGGACAGGGCCCTACGAGCAGTACTTC. This gives the protein CASSLVGTGPYEQYF.